A single sample gave rise to the 9 T cell receptor beta chains below, sequenced in a study of identifying expanded T cells in peripheral blood. Profiled with immunoSEQ multiplex PCR; TCRdb holds only in-frame clones, not every one. This sample yields approximately 85,000 clones, of which around 90% are seen a single time; around 19% belongs to the top ten. The sample taken for sequencing was blood. Receptors originate from a person aged 18 to 75 in good health.

The rearrangement joins TRBV10-3 to TRBJ1-3, with D possibly being TRBD1 (5 bases). In germline, CDR1 is ENHRY, CDR2 SYGVKD. Trimming pared 3 bases from V and 0 bases from J, leaving 9 bases between. The CDR3 runs 15 residues. The CDR3 reads CAISEGAASGNTIYF. CDR3 in DNA: TGTGCCATCAGTGAAGGGGCAGCCTCTGGAAACACCATATATTTT.

The chain combines TRBV7-2 with TRBJ1-1, with TRBD1 as a possible D gene (5 bases). V lost 8 bases and J 4 bases, leaving 17 bases between the germline ends. The CDR3 contains 14 residues. Germline-derived CDR1 and CDR2 are SGHTA and FQGNSA. The CDR3 DNA follows: TGTGCCAGCCATCTGCGCGGGGCCGGCACTGAAGCTTTCTTT. It encodes CASHLRGAGTEAFF.

The V and J genes are TRBV7-2 and TRBJ2-2; 9 bases are a match to TRBD1. After removal of 5 bases from V and 5 bases from J, the junction contained 6 bases not matched to a gene. The CDR3 has 15 residues. CDR1 SGHTA and CDR2 FQGNSA come from the germline V gene. CDR3: CASSLLGQGTGELFF. CDR3 sequence (DNA): TGTGCCAGCAGCCTCCTGGGACAGGGAACCGGGGAGCTGTTTTTT.

This chain connects TRBV27 to TRBJ2-1; 8 bases agree with TRBD1. With 3 bases clipped from V and 6 bases from J, the junction kept 13 bases outside the gene matches. CDR3 size: 17 residues. CDR1 is MNHEY, CDR2 SMNVEV, per germline (reference sequence). The CDR3 nucleotides are TGTGCCAGCAGTTTTGACAGGGGTTACACTGCGGGCAATGAGCAGTTCTTC. Translated, it gives CASSFDRGYTAGNEQFF.

The V call is TRBV28, the J call TRBJ2-1, with D perhaps matching TRBD1 or TRBD2 (6 bases each). This CDR3 is built from 11 residues. Germline CDR1 and CDR2: MDHEN and SYDVKM. Trimming removed 7 bases at V and 13 bases at J, with 14 bases between. DNA of the CDR3: TGTGCCAGCACAGAGGGGGGCGGTCAGTTCTTC. Residues: CASTEGGGQFF. The variable domain in full, completed from reference TRBV28 and TRBJ2-1, reads DVKVTQSSRYLVKRTGEKVFLECVQDMDHENMFWYRQDPGLGLRLIYFSYDVKMKEKGDIPEGYSVSREKKERFSLILESASTNQTSMYLCASTEGGGQFFGPGTRLTVL.

The V gene is TRBV5-5, the J gene TRBJ2-5; D is unclear. The CDR3 is 12 amino acids. The germline V gene has CDR1 SGHKS and CDR2 YYEKEE (reference sequence). V lost 2 bases and J 2 bases, leaving 4 bases between the germline ends. DNA for the CDR3: TGTGCCAGCAGCTTACCACAAGAGACCCAGTACTTC. Translation gives CASSLPQETQYF.

The chain employs TRBV9 and TRBJ2-1; 10 nucleotides match TRBD2. V dropped 0 bases and J dropped 8; count of bases not matched to a gene: 5. The CDR3 is 15 residues long. The V gene's germline CDR1 is SGDLS and CDR2 YYNGEE. The CDR3, as DNA: TGTGCCAGCAGCGTAGGGACTAGCGGATGGGATGAGCAGTTCTTC. The encoded protein is CASSVGTSGWDEQFF.

The CDR3 here is CASARRAGQDHEQYF. CDR3 coding DNA: TGTGCCAGCGCCCGCCGGGCGGGACAGGACCACGAGCAGTACTTC. The chain carries TRBV5-6 and TRBJ2-7; 8 nucleotides align to TRBD1. The CDR3 has 15 amino acids. The trim removed 7 bases at V and 5 bases at J, leaving 14 bases unmatched. Germline CDR1 and CDR2: SGHDT and YYEEEE. The full variable domain, in which reference TRBV5-6 and TRBJ2-7 provide the parts outside the CDR3, is DAGVTQSPTHLIKTRGQQVTLRCSPKSGHDTVSWYQQALGQGPQFIFQYYEEEERQRGNFPDRFSGHQFPNYSSELNVNALLLGDSALYLCASARRAGQDHEQYFGPGTRLTVT.

V is TRBV6-1 and J is TRBJ1-1; D may be TRBD1 (5 bases). CDR1 MNHNS and CDR2 SASEGT come from the germline V gene. Trimming stripped 2 bases from V and 8 bases from J, with 15 bases between. The CDR3 loop spans 14 amino acids. This CDR3 is CASSERRGVLEAFF. The CDR3 DNA is TGTGCCAGCAGTGAACGCCGGGGGGTGCTGGAAGCTTTCTTT.